Listed here are 26 T cell receptor beta chains from one sample, sequenced in a study of shared clonotypes between healthy human individuals. Using immunoSEQ multiplex PCR, the repertoire was profiled, and TCRdb retains in-frame clones only, with some absent. The sample lists some 1.4 million clones; over 95% were seen once. The sequencing input was naive CD4+ T cells sorted from blood. Subset specified: CD45RA+ positively selected. These receptors were obtained from a man aged 30-40 years in good health.

This rearrangement joins TRBV7-6 to TRBJ2-3, with 10 bases identical to TRBD2. V trimming: 5 bases; J trimming: 3 bases; junction bases outside the gene matches: 8. Per germline, CDR1 SGHVS and CDR2 FNYEAQ. The CDR3 length is 16 residues. In DNA, the CDR3 is TGTGCCAGCAGCCATCGTGGTAGCGGGGGGACAGATACGCAGTATTTT. This translates into CASSHRGSGGTDTQYF.

The CDR3 region is CASSFAGVGASTEAFF. The CDR3 DNA reads as TGTGCCAGCAGTTTCGCAGGGGTGGGGGCGAGCACTGAAGCTTTCTTT. V is TRBV27 and J is TRBJ1-1; D is possibly TRBD1 (6 bases). The CDR3 loop spans 16 amino acids. Germline V CDR1 and CDR2: MNHEY, SMNVEV (reference sequence). The ends were cut back, 3 bases at V and 4 bases at J, with 18 bases in the middle.

The V call is TRBV5-1, the J call TRBJ1-4; no definite D call. Germline loops: CDR1 SGHRS, CDR2 YFSETQ. This CDR3 spans 13 amino acids. Trimming took off 0 bases at V and 11 bases at J, with 11 bases between the two ends. CDR3 sequence (DNA): TGCGCCAGCAGCTTGGATTCGGGAGATAAACTGTTTTTT. Its protein product is CASSLDSGDKLFF.

This chain uses TRBV18 with TRBJ2-1; D is unclear. The length of the CDR3 is 10 residues. Germline CDR1 and CDR2: KGHSH and LQKENI. V lost 8 bases and J lost 9, with 8 bases in between. CDR3 sequence: CASREREQFF. The CDR3 DNA reads TGTGCCAGCAGAGAGCGTGAGCAGTTCTTC. Together with reference TRBV18 and TRBJ2-1, the CDR3 gives the full variable domain: NAGVMQNPRHLVRRRGQEARLRCSPMKGHSHVYWYRQLPEEGLKFMVYLQKENIIDESGMPKERFSAEFPKEGPSILRIQQVVRGDSAAYFCASREREQFFGPGTRLTVL.

CDR3 sequence: CSVFGGTSYNEQFF. CDR3 bases: TGCAGCGTGTTTGGCGGGACCTCCTACAATGAGCAGTTCTTC. The V and J genes are TRBV29-1 and TRBJ2-1; perhaps TRBD2 as D (6 bases). The CDR3 has 14 residues. CDR1 is SQVTM, CDR2 ANQGSEA, per germline. V lost 6 bases, J lost 0 bases, and 12 bases lay in between.

The chain carries TRBV7-2 and TRBJ2-7; D may be TRBD1 or TRBD2 (5 bases each). Germline V gene sequence: CDR1 SGHTA, CDR2 FQGNSA. The V end lost 5 bases, the J end lost 2 bases, and 16 bases lay between the germline ends. The CDR3 extends over 15 amino acids. CDR3 bases: TGTGCCAGCAGCCGTTTCTACCGGGGCCCCTACGAGCAGTACTTC. This sequence encodes CASSRFYRGPYEQYF. Drawing the rest from reference TRBV7-2 and TRBJ2-7, the complete variable domain is GAGVSQSPSNKVTEKGKDVELRCDPISGHTALYWYRQSLGQGLEFLIYFQGNSAPDKSGLPSDRFSAERTGGSVSTLTIQRTQQEDSAVYLCASSRFYRGPYEQYFGPGTRLTVT.

The chain has TRBV5-4 and TRBJ1-2, with D unresolved. Germline V lookup: CDR1 SGHNT, CDR2 YYREEE (reference sequence). The CDR3 contains 18 residues. Deletions cut 6 bases from V and 0 bases from J, with 24 bases between. Here the CDR3 reads CASTQLHTAQRSNYGYTF. The CDR3 region has the DNA TGTGCCAGCACACAACTCCACACGGCCCAGAGGTCTAACTATGGCTACACCTTC.

The CDR3 reads CASRPGRVLENEQFF. The CDR3 DNA reads TGTGCCAGCAGACCTGGACGGGTCCTTGAGAATGAGCAGTTCTTC. The chain employs TRBV5-4 and TRBJ2-1; D is unclear. The CDR3 has 15 amino acids. Trimming removed 5 bases from V and 7 bases from J, with 19 bases in between. The germline CDR1 and CDR2 sequences are SGHNT and YYREEE (reference sequence).

The chain recombines TRBV18 with TRBJ2-7, with 9 bases that match TRBD2. The V gene end was trimmed by 2 bases and the J gene end by 6 bases; junction bases not matched to a gene: 8. Germline CDR1 reads KGHSH; CDR2 reads LQKENI. The CDR3 runs to 15 residues. CDR3: CASSPAREGRAEQYF. CDR3 sequence (DNA): TGTGCCAGCTCACCAGCGCGGGAGGGCCGGGCCGAGCAGTACTTC.

The chain is built from TRBV6-1 and TRBJ1-2; maybe TRBD1 (6 bases). The germline V gene has CDR1 MNHNS and CDR2 SASEGT. CDR3 length: 14 residues. Trimming left V 0 bases short and J 8 bases short, with 13 bases between. CDR3 nucleotide sequence: TGTGCCAGCAGTGAAGCGGGCAAAGGGGGAGGCTACACCTTC. Encoded protein: CASSEAGKGGGYTF.

V and J are TRBV5-6 and TRBJ2-3; 9 bases align to TRBD1. Trimming took 4 bases from V and 3 from J; bases not matched to a gene: 9. This CDR3 has 16 residues. The germline V gene encodes CDR1 SGHDT and CDR2 YYEEEE. The CDR3: CASSPTRTGVTDTQYF. The CDR3 DNA reads TGTGCCAGCAGCCCCACCCGGACAGGGGTGACAGATACGCAGTATTTT.

V is TRBV28 and J is TRBJ1-5; 10 bases align to TRBD1. The CDR3 is made up of 17 amino acids. CDR1 and CDR2 (germline): MDHEN, SYDVKM. With 5 bases clipped from V and 6 bases from J, the junction kept 13 bases outside the gene matches. The CDR3 coding sequence is TGTGCCAGCAGTGTCATGGTAGGGACAGGGGCGGGTCAGCCCCAGCATTTT. Its protein is CASSVMVGTGAGQPQHF. The variable domain in full, with the rest retrieved from reference TRBV28 and TRBJ1-5, is DVKVTQSSRYLVKRTGEKVFLECVQDMDHENMFWYRQDPGLGLRLIYFSYDVKMKEKGDIPEGYSVSREKKERFSLILESASTNQTSMYLCASSVMVGTGAGQPQHFGDGTRLSIL.

The chain uses TRBV2 and TRBJ2-7; 7 positions agree with TRBD1. Trimming at V came to 6 bases and at J to 4 bases, leaving 9 bases not matched to a gene. The CDR3 is made up of 14 amino acids. Germline V gives CDR1 SNHLY, CDR2 FYNNEI. The CDR3 sequence is CASSRDSGLYEQYF. In DNA form, the CDR3 reads TGTGCCAGCAGCCGGGACAGTGGTCTGTACGAGCAGTACTTC.

The chain couples TRBV7-7 to TRBJ2-1; D not resolved. In germline, CDR1 is SSHAT, CDR2 FNYEAQ (reference sequence). The CDR3 sequence is 15 residues long. Trimming pared 2 bases from V and 0 bases from J, leaving 8 bases between. Here the CDR3 reads CASSLRPSSYNEQFF. The CDR3 coding sequence is TGTGCCAGCAGCTTACGACCAAGCTCCTACAATGAGCAGTTCTTC. Full variable domain (rest looked up from reference TRBV7-7 and TRBJ2-1): GAGVSQSPRYKVTKRGQDVTLRCDPISSHATLYWYQQALGQGPEFLTYFNYEAQPDKSGLPSDRFSAERPEGSISTLTIQRTEQRDSAMYRCASSLRPSSYNEQFFGPGTRLTVL.

J is TRBJ2-7 and V is TRBV5-1, with 9 bases identical to TRBD1. The junction had 7 bases not matched to a gene; V was cut back by 4 bases and J by 5 bases. The CDR3 totals 14 residues. Germline CDR1 and CDR2: SGHRS and YFSETQ. The CDR3 loop reads CASSRSTGGDEQYF. The CDR3, as DNA: TGCGCCAGCAGCAGGTCAACAGGGGGCGACGAGCAGTACTTC.

The CDR3 region is CASSEDLYEQYF. The DNA for the CDR3 is TGTGCCAGCAGTGAAGACTTGTACGAGCAGTACTTC. The V and J genes are TRBV25-1 and TRBJ2-7, with unresolved D. V lost 2 bases to trimming and J lost 4 bases, with 6 bases between them. The germline V gene has CDR1 MGHDK and CDR2 SYGVNS. The CDR3 has 12 residues.

The chain combines TRBV7-6 with TRBJ2-1, with D perhaps TRBD2 (5 bases). Germline CDR1 and CDR2: SGHVS and FNYEAQ. V lost 5 bases, J lost 9 bases, and 11 bases lay in between. The CDR3 is 12 residues long. CDR3 in amino acids: CASSPDYGEQFF. The CDR3 bases are TGTGCCAGCAGCCCAGACTATGGTGAGCAGTTCTTC.

This chain uses TRBV13 with TRBJ2-1, with 7 bases aligning to TRBD2. Germline lookup yields CDR1 PRHDT and CDR2 FYEKMQ (reference sequence). The junction had 18 bases not matched to a gene; V was cut back by 3 bases and J by 4 bases. CDR3 length: 19 amino acids. The CDR3 here is CASSFRRGLAKRGYNEQFF. DNA for the CDR3: TGTGCCAGCAGCTTTCGCCGGGGCCTTGCGAAGCGGGGTTACAATGAGCAGTTCTTC.

The chain links TRBV28 to TRBJ2-1; D is uncertain. CDR1 is MDHEN and CDR2 is SYDVKM in the germline V gene. With 4 bases removed from V and 5 bases from J, the gap between germline ends came to 3 bases. The CDR3 has 11 amino acids. The CDR3 sequence: CASSSDNEQFF. CDR3 in DNA: TGTGCCAGCAGTTCCGACAATGAGCAGTTCTTC. The whole variable domain, filled in from reference TRBV28 and TRBJ2-1, reads DVKVTQSSRYLVKRTGEKVFLECVQDMDHENMFWYRQDPGLGLRLIYFSYDVKMKEKGDIPEGYSVSREKKERFSLILESASTNQTSMYLCASSSDNEQFFGPGTRLTVL.

The genes are TRBV27 and TRBJ1-5, with D tentatively TRBD1 (6 bases). Trimming cost V 6 bases and J 4 bases, with 16 bases left between them. The length of the CDR3 is 15 residues. Germline V gene sequence: CDR1 MNHEY, CDR2 SMNVEV (reference sequence). CDR3 coding DNA: TGTGCCAGCAGACTGGTGGGGGCTACTAATCAGCCCCAGCATTTT. Amino acids: CASRLVGATNQPQHF.

The chain uses TRBV18 and TRBJ2-5; D not resolved. CDR1 is KGHSH, CDR2 LQKENI, per germline. The CDR3 length is 13 residues. Deletions cut 2 bases from V and 4 bases from J, with 8 bases between. CDR3 in amino acids: CASSPTVGETQYF. Here the CDR3 DNA reads TGTGCCAGCTCACCAACTGTGGGAGAGACCCAGTACTTC.

The V gene is TRBV9, the J gene TRBJ2-3; a weak D match, TRBD2 (5 bases). Trimming removed 0 bases at V and 6 bases at J, with 11 bases between. The length of the CDR3 is 14 residues. Germline values: CDR1 SGDLS, CDR2 YYNGEE. Written as DNA, the CDR3 is TGTGCCAGCAGCGTAGCTCCTAGCCCGGATACGCAGTATTTT. Encoded protein: CASSVAPSPDTQYF.

This chain joins TRBV9 and TRBJ1-3, with TRBD1 as a possible D gene (6 bases). This CDR3 has 16 amino acids. Trimming took 3 bases from V and 0 from J, leaving 13 bases between them. Germline CDR1 and CDR2: SGDLS and YYNGEE. Written as DNA, the CDR3 is TGTGCCAGCAGCGCGTTCAGGGGACTCTCTGGAAACACCATATATTTT. It translates to CASSAFRGLSGNTIYF.

The J gene is TRBJ2-2, the V gene TRBV28, with 10 bases fitting TRBD1. V shed 7 bases and J 6 bases; nucleotides not matched to a gene: 8. The germline CDR1 and CDR2 sequences are MDHEN and SYDVKM. This CDR3 has 15 residues. CDR3 protein: CASTSGTGVPGELFF. The CDR3 region has the DNA TGTGCCAGCACCTCCGGGACAGGGGTTCCCGGGGAGCTGTTTTTT.

The chain has TRBV6-6 and TRBJ2-1, with D unclear. The CDR3 sequence is 14 residues long. Germline V lookup: CDR1 MNHNY, CDR2 SVGAGI (reference sequence). V lost 2 bases, J lost 6 bases, and 11 bases lay in between. CDR3 sequence: CASSYMAFGNEQFF. CDR3 bases: TGTGCCAGCAGTTACATGGCGTTTGGCAATGAGCAGTTCTTC.

The chain employs TRBV7-2 and TRBJ1-3; D is perhaps TRBD1 (5 bases). Trimming took 0 bases from V and 6 from J, leaving 9 bases between them. CDR3 length equals 14 residues. Per the germline V gene, CDR1 is SGHTA and CDR2 is FQGNSA. CDR3 sequence reads: CASSLAGGINTIYF. The CDR3 bases are TGTGCCAGCAGCTTAGCGGGGGGAATAAACACCATATATTTT. The entire variable domain, with the rest obtained from reference TRBV7-2 and TRBJ1-3, is as follows: GAGVSQSPSNKVTEKGKDVELRCDPISGHTALYWYRQSLGQGLEFLIYFQGNSAPDKSGLPSDRFSAERTGGSVSTLTIQRTQQEDSAVYLCASSLAGGINTIYFGEGSWLTVV.